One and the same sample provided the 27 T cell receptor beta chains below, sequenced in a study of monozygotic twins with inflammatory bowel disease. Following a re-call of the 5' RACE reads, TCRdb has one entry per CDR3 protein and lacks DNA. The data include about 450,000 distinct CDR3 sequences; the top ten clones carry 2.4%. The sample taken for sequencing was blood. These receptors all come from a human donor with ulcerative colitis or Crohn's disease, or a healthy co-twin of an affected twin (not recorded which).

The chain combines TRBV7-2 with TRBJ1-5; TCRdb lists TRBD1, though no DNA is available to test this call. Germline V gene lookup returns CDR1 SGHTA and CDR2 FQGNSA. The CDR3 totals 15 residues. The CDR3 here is CASREQGLSNQPQHF.

The CDR3 spells CASSSDRDRGDGYTF. V gene TRBV5-1 combines with J gene TRBJ1-2; there is no DNA to check the TCRdb D call of TRBD1. Germline CDR1 SGHRS, CDR2 YFSETQ. The CDR3 is 15 amino acids.

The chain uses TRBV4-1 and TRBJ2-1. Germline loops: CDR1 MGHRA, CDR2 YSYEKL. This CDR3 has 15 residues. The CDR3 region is CASSQPYVVGNEQFF.

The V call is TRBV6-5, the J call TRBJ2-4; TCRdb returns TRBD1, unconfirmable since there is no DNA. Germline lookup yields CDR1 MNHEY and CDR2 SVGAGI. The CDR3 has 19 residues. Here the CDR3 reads CASSYEARGASTLGNIQYF.

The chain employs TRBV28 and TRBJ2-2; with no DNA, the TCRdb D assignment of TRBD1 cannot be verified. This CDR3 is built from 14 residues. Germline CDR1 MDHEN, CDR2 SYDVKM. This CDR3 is CASREGGNTGELFF.

The CDR3 here is CASKTGVGGYTF. The chain couples TRBV27 to TRBJ1-2; TCRdb indicates TRBD1, and absent DNA this call remains unverified. CDR1 and CDR2 from the germline V gene are MNHEY and SMNVEV (reference sequence). This CDR3 comprises 12 residues.

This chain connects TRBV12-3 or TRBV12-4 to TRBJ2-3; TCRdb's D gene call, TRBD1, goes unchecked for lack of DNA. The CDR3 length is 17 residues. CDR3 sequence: CASSLWDRRWGTDTQYF.

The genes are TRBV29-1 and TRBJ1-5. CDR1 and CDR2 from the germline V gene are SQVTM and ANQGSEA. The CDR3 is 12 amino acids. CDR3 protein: CSVGGSNQPQHF.

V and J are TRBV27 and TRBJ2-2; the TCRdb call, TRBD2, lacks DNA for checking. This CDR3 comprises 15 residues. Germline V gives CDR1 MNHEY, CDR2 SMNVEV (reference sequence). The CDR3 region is CASSLRGRSTGELFF.

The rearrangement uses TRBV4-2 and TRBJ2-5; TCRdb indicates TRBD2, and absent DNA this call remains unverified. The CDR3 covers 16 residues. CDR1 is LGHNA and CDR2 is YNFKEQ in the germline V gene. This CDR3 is CASSPQGNSGEETQYF.

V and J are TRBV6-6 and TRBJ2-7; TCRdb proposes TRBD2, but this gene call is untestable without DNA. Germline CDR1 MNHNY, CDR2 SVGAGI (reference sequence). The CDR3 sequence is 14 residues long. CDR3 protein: CASSYRDFSYEQYF.

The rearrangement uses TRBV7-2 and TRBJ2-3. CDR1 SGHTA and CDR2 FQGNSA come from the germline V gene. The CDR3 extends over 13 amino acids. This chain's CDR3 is CASSRWGTDTQYF.

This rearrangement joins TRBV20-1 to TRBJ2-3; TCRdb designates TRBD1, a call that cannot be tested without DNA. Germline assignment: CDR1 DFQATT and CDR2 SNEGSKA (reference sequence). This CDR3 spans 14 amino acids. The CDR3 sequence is CSAWDRGSIDTQYF.

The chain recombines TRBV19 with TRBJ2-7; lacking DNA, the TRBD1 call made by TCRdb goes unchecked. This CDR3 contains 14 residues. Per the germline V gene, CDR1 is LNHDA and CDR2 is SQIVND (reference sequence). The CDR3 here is CASSLAGAADEQYF.

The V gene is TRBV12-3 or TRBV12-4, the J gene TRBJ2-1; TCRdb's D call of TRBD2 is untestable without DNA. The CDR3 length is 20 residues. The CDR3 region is CASSLGRRGGAGVIGNEQFF.

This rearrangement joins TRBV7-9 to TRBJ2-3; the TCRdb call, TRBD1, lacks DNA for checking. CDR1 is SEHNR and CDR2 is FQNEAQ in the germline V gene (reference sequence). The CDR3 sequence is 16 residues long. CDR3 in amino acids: CASSVTGTDFTDTQYF. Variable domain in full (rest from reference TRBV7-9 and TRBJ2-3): DTGVSQNPRHKITKRGQNVTFRCDPISEHNRLYWYRQTLGQGPEFLTYFQNEAQLEKSRLLSDRFSAERPKGSFSTLEIQRTEQGDSAMYLCASSVTGTDFTDTQYFGPGTRLTVL.

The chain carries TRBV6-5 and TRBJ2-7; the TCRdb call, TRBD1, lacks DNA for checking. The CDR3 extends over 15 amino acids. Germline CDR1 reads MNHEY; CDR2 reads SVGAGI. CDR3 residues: CASSYSQGKSDEQYF.

CDR3 sequence: CASSYPSAGELFF. The V call is TRBV6-5, the J call TRBJ2-2. This CDR3 contains 13 residues. CDR1 is MNHEY, CDR2 SVGAGI, per germline.

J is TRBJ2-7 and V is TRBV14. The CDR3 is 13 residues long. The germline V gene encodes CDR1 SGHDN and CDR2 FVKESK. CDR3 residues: CASSQGQLYEQYF. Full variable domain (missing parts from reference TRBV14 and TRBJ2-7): EAGVTQFPSHSVIEKGQTVTLRCDPISGHDNLYWYRRVMGKEIKFLLHFVKESKQDESGMPNNRFLAERTGGTYSTLKVQPAELEDSGVYFCASSQGQLYEQYFGPGTRLTVT.

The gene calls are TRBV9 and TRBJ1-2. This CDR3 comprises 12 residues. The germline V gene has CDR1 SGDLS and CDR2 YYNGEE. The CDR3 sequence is CASSADVYGYTF.

The CDR3 loop reads CASSTDREIRYEQYF. This rearrangement joins TRBV4-2 to TRBJ2-7; checking the TCRdb D call of TRBD1 is not possible without DNA. CDR1 and CDR2 from the germline V gene are LGHNA and YNFKEQ. This CDR3 has 15 residues.

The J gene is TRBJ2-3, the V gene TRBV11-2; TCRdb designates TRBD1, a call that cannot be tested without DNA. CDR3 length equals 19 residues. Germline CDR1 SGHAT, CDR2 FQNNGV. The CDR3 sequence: CASSPVWGRGQSSTDTQYF.

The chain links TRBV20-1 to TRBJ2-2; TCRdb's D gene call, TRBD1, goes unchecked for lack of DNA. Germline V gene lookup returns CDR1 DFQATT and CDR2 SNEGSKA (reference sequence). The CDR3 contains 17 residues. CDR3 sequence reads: CSVKGPSGGLNTGELFF.

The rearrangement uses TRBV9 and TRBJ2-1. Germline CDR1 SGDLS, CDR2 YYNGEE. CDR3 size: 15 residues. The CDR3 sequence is CASSATGGSYNEQFF.

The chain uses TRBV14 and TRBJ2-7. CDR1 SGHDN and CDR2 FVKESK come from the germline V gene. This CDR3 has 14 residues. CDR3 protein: CASSQERGSYEQYF.

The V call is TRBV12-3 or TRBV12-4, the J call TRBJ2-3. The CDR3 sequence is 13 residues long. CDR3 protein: CATGPSGADTRYF.

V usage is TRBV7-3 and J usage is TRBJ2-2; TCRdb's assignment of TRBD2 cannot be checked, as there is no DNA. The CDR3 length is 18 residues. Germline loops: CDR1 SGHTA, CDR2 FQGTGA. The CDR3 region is CASSLVASGTPNTGELFF.